The clone carrying this T cell receptor beta chain appeared once. The antigen remains undetermined. This record belongs to a study of CD4 T cells in relation to SARS-CoV-2 and coronaviruses. Turning to the study itself: After roughly ten days of antigen culture, PBMC TCR beta CDR3s were sequenced.

The protocol was immunoSEQ multiplex PCR, while the TCRdb copy is restricted to in-frame clones and leaves out a portion. The sample has about 31,000 clones, roughly four fifths seen once. This CDR3 region has 15 residues. The ends were cut back, 2 bases at V and 9 bases at J, with 17 bases in the middle. Germline assignment: CDR1 MNHEY and CDR2 SVGEGT. The clonotype comes from an adult with COVID-19. Sequencing used memory CD4+ T cells from PBMCs, cultured in vitro. The gene calls are TRBV6-2 or TRBV6-3 and TRBJ2-1; weak D call: TRBD2 (7 bases). The CDR3 sequence: CASSYRGGGFGEQFF. The CDR3 coding sequence is TGTGCCAGCAGTTACAGAGGGGGGGGGTTTGGTGAGCAGTTCTTC.